These T cell receptor beta chains were read from a single sample in a study of shared clonotypes between healthy human individuals. Using immunoSEQ multiplex PCR, the repertoire was profiled, and TCRdb retains in-frame clones only, with some absent. Here the sample spans roughly 500,000 clones, about 96% being singletons. Material: naive CD4+ T cells sorted from blood. The receptors come from a woman aged 25 to 39 in good health. The CDR3 runs from the conserved cysteine through the conserved F or W. The D gene is left open where the match is weak. The size of a clone is reported for some rows only, either as once, few or many, or as a class for expanded clones.

cdr3_length clone_size j_call v_call d_call cdr3_aa cdr3_nt
18 . TRBJ1-4 TRBV15 TRBD1 CATSPLLDGDRANEKLFF TGTGCCACCAGCCCCCTTCTTGACGGGGACAGGGCTAATGAAAAACTGTTTTTT
14 . TRBJ2-3 TRBV5-6 . CASSLGDPTDTQYF TGTGCCAGCAGCTTGGGGGATCCAACAGATACGCAGTATTTT
15 . TRBJ2-4 TRBV4-1 TRBD1 CASSQDRGRKNIQYF TGCGCCAGCAGCCAAGACAGGGGGAGAAAAAACATTCAGTACTTC
17 . TRBJ1-1 TRBV5-6 TRBD1 CASSYLDARGTNTEAFF TGTGCCAGCAGCTACCTCGACGCCAGGGGGACGAACACTGAAGCTTTCTTT
15 . TRBJ2-5 TRBV6-5 . CASSYTQGSKETQYF TGTGCCAGCAGTTACACCCAAGGCTCCAAAGAGACCCAGTACTTC
15 . TRBJ2-6 TRBV5-1 . CASSLGSSGANVLTF TGCGCCAGCAGCTTAGGCAGCTCTGGGGCCAACGTCCTGACTTTC
12 . TRBJ2-7 TRBV11-2 . CASRWETYEQYF TGTGCCAGCAGGTGGGAGACGTACGAGCAGTACTTC
16 . TRBJ2-2 TRBV18 TRBD2 CASSLAGGPNTGELFF TGTGCCAGCTCACTAGCGGGAGGGCCGAACACCGGGGAGCTGTTTTTT
13 . TRBJ1-1 TRBV7-3 . CASSKTQNTEAFF TGTGCCAGCAGCAAGACCCAGAACACTGAAGCTTTCTTT
14 . TRBJ1-1 TRBV10-3 . CAITQRGQATEAFF TGTGCCATCACCCAGAGAGGGCAGGCCACTGAAGCTTTCTTT
14 . TRBJ2-1 TRBV18 . CASSTTGFMDEQFF TGTGCCAGCTCAACTACAGGGTTTATGGATGAGCAGTTCTTC
12 . TRBJ2-1 TRBV11-2 . CASSLYGNEQFF TGTGCCAGCAGCTTATATGGGAATGAGCAGTTCTTC
15 few TRBJ1-2 TRBV5-1 . CASSPGQSLERGYTF TGCGCCAGCAGCCCAGGACAGTCCCTTGAACGGGGCTACACCTTC
13 . TRBJ2-5 TRBV29-1 TRBD2 CSAGAGERKTQYF TGCAGCGCCGGAGCGGGAGAGAGAAAGACCCAGTACTTC
16 . TRBJ2-1 TRBV18 . CASSPPGQSSYNEQFF TGTGCCAGCTCACCACCTGGTCAGAGCTCCTACAATGAGCAGTTCTTC
15 . TRBJ2-5 TRBV5-1 . CASSLEGGIQETQYF TGCGCCAGCAGCTTGGAAGGGGGGATACAAGAGACCCAGTACTTC
15 . TRBJ1-3 TRBV19 . CASSISGSSGNTIYF TGTGCCAGTAGTATATCTGGGAGCTCTGGAAACACCATATATTTT
11 . TRBJ2-5 TRBV20-1 . CSALYQETQYF TGCAGTGCGCTGTACCAAGAGACCCAGTACTTC
15 . TRBJ2-2 TRBV2 TRBD2 CASLSGTANTGELFF TGTGCCAGCCTGAGCGGGACCGCGAACACCGGGGAGCTGTTTTTT
16 . TRBJ1-5 TRBV2 . CASSQNPWGGYQPQHF TGTGCCAGCAGCCAAAATCCCTGGGGGGGATACCAGCCCCAGCATTTT
14 . TRBJ2-7 TRBV28 . CASSLRQGSYEQYF TGTGCCAGCAGTTTAAGGCAGGGGAGCTACGAGCAGTACTTC
16 . TRBJ2-5 TRBV18 TRBD2 CASSPATSGVRETQYF TGTGCCAGCTCACCAGCGACTAGCGGGGTGCGCGAGACCCAGTACTTC
15 . TRBJ1-4 TRBV10-2 . CASRADQGPNEKLFF TGCGCCAGCAGGGCCGATCAGGGTCCTAATGAAAAACTGTTTTTT
16 . TRBJ2-5 TRBV7-9 . CASSSGYGFEQETQYF TGTGCCAGCAGCTCAGGATACGGATTTGAACAAGAGACCCAGTACTTC
15 . TRBJ2-7 TRBV19 TRBD1 CASSGSGQGFYEQYF TGTGCCAGTAGTGGCTCGGGACAGGGTTTTTACGAGCAGTACTTC
15 . TRBJ2-5 TRBV5-1 TRBD1 CASSLGASGGETQYF TGCGCCAGCAGCTTGGGAGCTTCAGGGGGCGAGACCCAGTACTTC
17 . TRBJ2-7 TRBV4-1 TRBD2 CASSQDESLAGLGEQYF TGCGCCAGCAGCCAAGATGAGTCACTAGCGGGACTAGGCGAGCAGTACTTC
15 . TRBJ1-2 TRBV5-4 TRBD1 CASSLGKTGNYGYTF TGTGCCAGCAGCTTGGGAAAGACAGGGAACTATGGCTACACCTTC
13 . TRBJ1-5 TRBV28 . CATRLGYSQPQHF TGTGCCACTCGCCTGGGGTATAGTCAGCCCCAGCATTTT
13 . TRBJ1-2 TRBV6-1 . CASSDQGRYGYTF TGTGCCAGCAGTGACCAGGGGCGTTATGGCTACACCTTC
12 . TRBJ2-5 TRBV28 . CASNAEQETQYF TGTGCCAGCAATGCAGAACAAGAGACCCAGTACTTC
17 . TRBJ2-3 TRBV5-1 . CASSLGDSTSRTDTQYF TGCGCCAGCAGCTTGGGTGATTCGACTAGTAGGACAGATACGCAGTATTTT
14 . TRBJ1-1 TRBV7-9 TRBD1 CASREDRSGTEAFF TGTGCCAGCAGAGAGGACAGGTCTGGGACTGAAGCTTTCTTT
15 . TRBJ2-5 TRBV7-7 . CASSFGPVPQETQYF TGTGCCAGCAGCTTTGGACCCGTACCCCAAGAGACCCAGTACTTC
16 . TRBJ1-3 TRBV5-1 . CASSPLGAGSGNTIYF TGCGCCAGCAGCCCGCTGGGGGCCGGCTCTGGAAACACCATATATTTT
14 . TRBJ1-1 TRBV11-2 . CASSPPEGYTEAFF TGTGCCAGCAGCCCCCCTGAGGGGTACACTGAAGCTTTCTTT
15 . TRBJ2-1 TRBV27 . CATASGTPDYNEQFF TGTGCCACCGCCTCGGGGACTCCAGACTACAATGAGCAGTTCTTC
14 . TRBJ2-7 TRBV5-1 TRBD1 CASSLGQGPYEQYF TGCGCCAGCAGCTTAGGACAGGGGCCCTACGAGCAGTACTTC
15 . TRBJ2-7 TRBV6-1 TRBD1 CASRSGAGGAYEQYF TGTGCCAGCAGATCAGGGGCAGGGGGCGCGTACGAGCAGTACTTC
13 . TRBJ1-4 TRBV19 . CASRNREVEKLFF TGTGCCAGTAGGAACAGGGAAGTTGAAAAACTGTTTTTT
16 . TRBJ2-7 TRBV28 . CASRSTPGQSSYEQYF TGTGCCAGCAGGTCTACGCCGGGCCAGAGCTCCTACGAGCAGTACTTC
14 . TRBJ2-2 TRBV18 . CASSPPGNTGELFF TGTGCCAGCTCACCACCAGGGAACACCGGGGAGCTGTTTTTT
13 . TRBJ2-7 TRBV10-3 . CAISQDGSYEQYF TGTGCCATCAGCCAGGACGGCTCCTACGAGCAGTACTTC
18 . TRBJ1-1 TRBV15 . CATSTRQTPLSPRSLAFF TGTGCCACCAGCACGAGACAGACCCCGTTGAGCCCCCGTAGTCTGGCTTTCTTT
14 . TRBJ2-1 TRBV11-3 . CASSLTSSYNEQFF TGTGCCAGCAGCTTAACCAGTTCCTACAATGAGCAGTTCTTC
15 . TRBJ2-2 TRBV2 TRBD1 CASSAGQPNTGELFF TGTGCCAGCAGTGCGGGACAGCCGAACACCGGGGAGCTGTTTTTT
13 . TRBJ2-7 TRBV15 . CATSRGRADEQYF TGTGCCACCAGCAGAGGCAGGGCGGACGAGCAGTACTTC
13 . TRBJ2-7 TRBV28 . CASRPTAGYEQYF TGTGCCAGCAGACCCACCGCAGGGTACGAGCAGTACTTC
13 . TRBJ1-6 TRBV2 . CASSEAGPSPLHF TGTGCCAGCAGTGAGGCGGGGCCTTCACCCCTCCACTTT
15 . TRBJ1-4 TRBV7-2 . CASSNTGTANEKLFF TGTGCCAGCAGCAACACCGGGACGGCAAATGAAAAACTGTTTTTT
12 . TRBJ2-5 TRBV28 . CASSTVLGEQYF TGTGCCAGCAGTACTGTTCTAGGGGAGCAGTACTTC
18 . TRBJ2-7 TRBV27 . CASSFRPLDSLGGYEQYF TGTGCCAGCAGTTTTCGACCCCTTGACTCGCTCGGGGGATACGAGCAGTACTTC
16 . TRBJ2-3 TRBV7-2 TRBD2 CASSQGLAGVADTQYF TGTGCCAGCAGCCAGGGACTAGCGGGAGTTGCAGATACGCAGTATTTT
12 . TRBJ2-7 TRBV2 TRBD1 CASRTTGDEQYF TGTGCCAGCAGAACTACAGGGGACGAGCAGTACTTC
11 . TRBJ2-3 TRBV6-1 . CASTWLNTQYF TGTGCCAGCACCTGGTTAAATACGCAGTATTTT
16 . TRBJ2-6 TRBV6-5 . CASSYSMGPGANVLTF TGTGCCAGCAGTTACTCGATGGGACCCGGGGCCAACGTCCTGACTTTC
15 . TRBJ2-3 TRBV7-6 TRBD2 CASRRAGEYTDTQYF TGTGCCAGCAGACGAGCGGGAGAGTACACAGATACGCAGTATTTT
16 . TRBJ2-3 TRBV5-6 TRBD1 CASSPQWGQGTDTQYF TGTGCCAGCAGCCCCCAGTGGGGACAGGGCACAGATACGCAGTATTTT